One and the same sample provided the 29 T cell receptor beta chains below, sequenced in a study of blood T cells in healthy people across ages (dated by TCRdb to the mid-2010s). Library method: 5' RACE. For sequencing, an Illumina HiSeq 2500 was employed. A second roughly 7 to 11 cycle PCR used a sample-barcoded 5' primer and a J-beta primer mix. TCRdb trimmed the raw reads at Q25, called clones with MiXCR and kept productive beta chains. For every CDR3 protein sequence, its rows merge into one entry that carries the most common genes and DNA. The sample contains hundreds of thousands of distinct CDR3 sequences, roughly 30% of them found a single time. In total, the top ten clones hold less than 20% of the sample. The sequenced sample was blood. The receptors come from a woman aged 80 or older in good health.

This clonotype was recorded a few times. The chain carries TRBV20-1 and TRBJ1-1; weak D call: TRBD1 (5 bases). The CDR3 extends over 13 amino acids. The V gene lost 2 bases and the J gene lost 1 base, with 8 bases spanning the gap. Germline V gives CDR1 DFQATT, CDR2 SNEGSKA (reference sequence). The CDR3 spells CSARQGRNTEAFF. CDR3 DNA sequence: TGCAGTGCTAGACAGGGCCGGAACACTGAAGCTTTCTTT.

This clonotype was picked up a small number of times. V is TRBV9 and J is TRBJ1-2, with 7 bases identical to TRBD1. V dropped 0 bases and J dropped 8; count of bases not matched to a gene: 19. Per the germline V gene, CDR1 is SGDLS and CDR2 is YYNGEE. This CDR3 spans 18 amino acids. CDR3 DNA sequence: TGTGCCAGCAGCGTAGGATCTCGGGACAGAACGTTTGGAGGAGGCTACACCTTC. It translates to CASSVGSRDRTFGGGYTF. The whole variable domain, filled in from reference TRBV9 and TRBJ1-2, reads DSGVTQTPKHLITATGQRVTLRCSPRSGDLSVYWYQQSLDQGLQFLIQYYNGEERAKGNILERFSAQQFPDLHSELNLSSLELGDSALYFCASSVGSRDRTFGGGYTFGSGTRLTVV.

This chain links TRBV6-5 with TRBJ2-3; D is ambiguous. This CDR3 is 13 amino acids long. Trimming stripped 8 bases from V and 2 bases from J, with 11 bases between. Germline V CDR1 and CDR2: MNHEY, SVGAGI. The CDR3 is CASGSEITDTQYF. CDR3 DNA sequence: TGTGCCAGCGGGTCGGAAATCACAGATACGCAGTATTTT.

A remark on this clonotype: One base away lies a much larger clone, so this may be a sequencing read error. The chain links TRBV12-5 to TRBJ2-1; D is unclear. Trimming pared 5 bases from V and 0 bases from J, leaving 20 bases between. From germline, CDR1 is LGHNT and CDR2 FRNRAP. The CDR3 has 18 amino acids. In DNA form, the CDR3 reads TGTGCTAGTGGTCCCTGGTCTTTACTGGTGAGCTCCTACAATGAGCAGTTCTTC. This gives the protein CASGPWSLLVSSYNEQFF. The full variable domain, completed using reference TRBV12-5 and TRBJ2-1, is DARVTQTPRHKVTEMGQEVTMRCQPILGHNTVFWYRQTMMQGLELLAYFRNRAPLDDSGMPKDRFSAEMPDATLATLKIQPSEPRDSAVYFCASGPWSLLVSSYNEQFFGPGTRLTVL.

This clonotype has at least ten counts. The genes are TRBV2 and TRBJ1-5; possible D gene TRBD1, 5 bases. Germline CDR1 SNHLY, CDR2 FYNNEI. The ends were cut back, 7 bases at V and 4 bases at J, with 11 bases in the middle. The CDR3 covers 13 residues. CDR3 sequence reads: CASMAGKNQPQHF. The CDR3 DNA sequence: TGTGCCAGCATGGCAGGGAAAAATCAGCCCCAGCATTTT.

This sequence joins TRBV4-1 and TRBJ2-5; D remains ambiguous. CDR3 length: 13 amino acids. Germline CDR1 and CDR2: MGHRA and YSYEKL. The V and J ends lost 4 bases and 0 bases respectively, with 6 bases between them. The CDR3 DNA reads as TGCGCCAGCAGCCTAACTAACCAAGAGACCCAGTACTTC. Translation gives CASSLTNQETQYF.

This clonotype was observed at least ten times. This sequence joins TRBV28 and TRBJ2-5; the D gene is possibly TRBD1 (6 bases). Germline CDR1 and CDR2: MDHEN and SYDVKM. The CDR3 has 14 residues. Trimming shortened V by 2 bases and J by 3 bases, and 10 bases separated the two germline ends. CDR3 coding DNA: TGTGCCAGCAGTTTAGGGGACACCGAAGAGACCCAGTACTTC. Translating it yields CASSLGDTEETQYF.

The chain combines TRBV20-1 with TRBJ1-2; D possibly corresponds to TRBD1 (5 bases). The germline V gene encodes CDR1 DFQATT and CDR2 SNEGSKA (reference sequence). V was shortened by 3 bases and J by 5 bases, with 16 bases between the two germline ends. The CDR3 covers 14 residues. CDR3: CSASGQGTTYGYTF. The CDR3 DNA is TGCAGTGCTAGTGGGCAGGGCACTACTTATGGCTACACCTTC.

This clonotype was counted ten times or more. The J gene is TRBJ2-7, the V gene TRBV20-1; 7 bases map to TRBD2. V shed 5 bases, J shed 9 bases, and the junction held 13 bases outside the gene matches. Per germline, CDR1 DFQATT and CDR2 SNEGSKA (reference sequence). This CDR3 comprises 13 residues. The CDR3 nucleotides are TGCAGTGCTGCATACGGGGGGACGCAGCGGCAGTACTTC. Its translation is CSAAYGGTQRQYF.

The V and J genes are TRBV5-6 and TRBJ1-2; TRBD1 matches at 7 bases. Looked up from germline, CDR1 is SGHDT and CDR2 is YYEEEE. The V gene end was trimmed by 7 bases and the J gene end by 8 bases; junction bases not matched to a gene: 17. This CDR3 has 15 amino acids. For the CDR3, the DNA is TGTGCCAGCGTCCCCACGGACAGGACTCTCTGGGGCTACACCTTC. Protein product: CASVPTDRTLWGYTF. The full variable domain, rest sourced from reference TRBV5-6 and TRBJ1-2, is DAGVTQSPTHLIKTRGQQVTLRCSPKSGHDTVSWYQQALGQGPQFIFQYYEEEERQRGNFPDRFSGHQFPNYSSELNVNALLLGDSALYLCASVPTDRTLWGYTFGSGTRLTVV.

Comments on this clonotype: A much larger clone differs by one base, so this may be a read error. The chain joins TRBV28 to TRBJ2-5; TRBD2 matches at 10 bases. CDR1 and CDR2 from the germline V gene are MDHEN and SYDVKM. This CDR3 region has 15 residues. With V trimmed by 4 bases and J by 9 bases, 11 bases remained unmatched. The CDR3 DNA is TGTGCCAGCAGTTCCGGACTAGCGGCGAGTCTGTCCCAGTACTTC. Amino acids: CASSSGLAASLSQYF.

This clonotype occurred many times. The chain recombines TRBV10-2 with TRBJ2-7, with TRBD1 matching over 7 bases. The CDR3 runs to 13 residues. CDR1 and CDR2 from the germline V gene are WSHSY and SAAADI. V lost 6 bases, J lost 5 bases, and 7 bases stayed unmatched. The CDR3 reads CASRVTGENEQYF. CDR3 in DNA: TGCGCCAGCAGGGTTACAGGGGAAAACGAGCAGTACTTC.

The rearrangement joins TRBV14 to TRBJ2-4; no clear D gene. The J call may be mistaken, given a closer DNA end match to TRBJ2-7. Germline V gene sequence: CDR1 SGHDN, CDR2 FVKESK. The CDR3 sequence is 13 residues long. The CDR3 reads CASSQIRQAEQYF. The DNA of the CDR3 is TGTGCCAGCAGCCAAATAAGACAAGCCGAGCAGTACTTC.

This sequence joins TRBV6-1 and TRBJ2-7; D is unclear. CDR1 and CDR2 from the germline V gene are MNHNS and SASEGT. This CDR3 region has 12 residues. V dropped 4 bases and J dropped 2 bases, with 6 bases sitting between them. CDR3 coding DNA: TGTGCCAGCAGTGGCTGGACCTACGAGCAGTACTTC. It codes for CASSGWTYEQYF.

This clonotype has a single count. The chain joins TRBV5-1 to TRBJ2-2; D not certain. The CDR3 loop spans 14 amino acids. The germline CDR1 and CDR2 sequences are SGHRS and YFSETQ. The ends were cut back, 3 bases at V and 4 bases at J, with 10 bases in the middle. The CDR3 coding sequence is TGCGCCAGCAGCTCGGTTCAGGTCACCGGGGAGCTGTTTTTT. Residues: CASSSVQVTGELFF. Filled out from reference TRBV5-1 and TRBJ2-2, the complete variable domain reads KAGVTQTPRYLIKTRGQQVTLSCSPISGHRSVSWYQQTPGQGLQFLFEYFSETQRNKGNFPGRFSGRQFSNSRSEMNVSTLELGDSALYLCASSSVQVTGELFFGEGSRLTVL.

This clonotype occurred many times. This sequence joins TRBV10-3 and TRBJ2-3, with TRBD2 matching over 12 bases. Germline CDR1 ENHRY, CDR2 SYGVKD. V lost 8 bases and J lost 0; bases outside the gene matches: 3. This CDR3 is built from 15 residues. CDR3 coding DNA: TGTGCCATCGGGCTAGCGGGGGGGAGCACAGATACGCAGTATTTT. It is translated as CAIGLAGGSTDTQYF.

This clonotype came up a few times. The chain links TRBV4-2 to TRBJ1-3, with a tentative D call TRBD1 (6 bases). Germline V CDR1 and CDR2: LGHNA, YNFKEQ. V lost 1 base, J lost 2 bases, and 12 bases lay in between. This CDR3 spans 16 amino acids. Here the CDR3 DNA reads TGTGCCAGCAGCCAAGCCGGGGGCGAACCTGGAAACACCATATATTTT. The encoded protein is CASSQAGGEPGNTIYF.

This clonotype was detected ten times or more. V usage is TRBV9 and J usage is TRBJ2-1; 8 nucleotides match TRBD2. Germline V gene lookup returns CDR1 SGDLS and CDR2 YYNGEE. The length of the CDR3 is 16 residues. The trim removed 7 bases at V and 6 bases at J, leaving 15 bases unmatched. This chain's CDR3 is CASHSGADLGGNEQFF. For the CDR3, the DNA is TGTGCCAGCCATAGCGGGGCGGATCTTGGGGGCAATGAGCAGTTCTTC.

As for this clonotype: A much larger clonotype is one base distant, so this may be a read error. The V call is TRBV28, the J call TRBJ1-5; 8 bases line up with TRBD1. There are 14 residues in the CDR3. Looked up from germline, CDR1 is MDHEN and CDR2 is SYDVKM. DNA of the CDR3: TGTACCAGCAGTTTCAGACAGGGGCATCAGCCCCAGCATTTT. This encodes CTSSFRQGHQPQHF.

The chain has TRBV12-3 or TRBV12-4 and TRBJ2-1, with 7 bases fitting TRBD2. With 0 bases clipped from V and 7 bases from J, the junction kept 9 bases outside the gene matches. The CDR3 contains 16 residues. The chain's CDR3 is CASSLAGGRLKNEQFF. In DNA, the CDR3 is TGTGCCAGCAGTTTAGCGGGCGGGAGATTAAAAAATGAGCAGTTCTTC.

This clonotype was recorded at least ten times. The V and J genes are TRBV6-1 and TRBJ1-4; tentative D call: TRBD1 (5 bases). CDR1 and CDR2 from the germline V gene are MNHNS and SASEGT. Trimming took 2 bases from V and 8 from J, leaving 15 bases between them. The CDR3 length is 15 residues. CDR3 loop: CASSEWRGKEEKLFF. CDR3 coding DNA: TGTGCCAGCAGTGAATGGAGGGGAAAGGAGGAAAAACTGTTTTTT.

The chain has TRBV7-3 and TRBJ2-2; D may be TRBD2 (6 bases). V lost 2 bases to trimming and J lost 5 bases, with 9 bases between them. The germline CDR1 and CDR2 sequences are SGHTA and FQGTGA. The CDR3 is 14 residues long. The CDR3 DNA sequence: TGTGCCAGCAGCTTATTTAGCGGAACCGGGGAGCTGTTTTTT. Its protein product is CASSLFSGTGELFF.

At least ten counts were recorded for this clonotype. V is TRBV20-1 and J is TRBJ2-1; TRBD2 matches 10 bases. This CDR3 spans 17 amino acids. V trimming: 6 bases; J trimming: 7 bases; junction bases outside the gene matches: 18. CDR1 and CDR2 from the germline V gene are DFQATT and SNEGSKA (reference sequence). DNA of the CDR3: TGCAGTGCCCTTAGGCGGGGGGCCAGCGGGGGGGCGAATGAGCAGTTCTTC. Protein: CSALRRGASGGANEQFF.

This clonotype was recorded many times. The rearrangement joins TRBV28 to TRBJ1-6; D gene unclear. Trimming removed 4 bases at V and 7 bases at J, with 5 bases between. Germline V gene lookup returns CDR1 MDHEN and CDR2 SYDVKM. The CDR3 contains 12 residues. The CDR3 nucleotides are TGTGCCAGCAGTTCGGTAAATTCACCCCTCCACTTT. Encoded protein: CASSSVNSPLHF.

The V gene is TRBV30, the J gene TRBJ1-6; TRBD1 matches 7 bases. The CDR3 sequence is 15 residues long. The ends lost 1 base at V and 5 bases at J; junction bases unmatched: 5. Germline V lookup: CDR1 GTSNPN, CDR2 SVGIG (reference sequence). The CDR3 DNA follows: TGTGCCTGGAGTGCGAAAGGGACAGATAATTCACCCCTCCACTTT. Its protein is CAWSAKGTDNSPLHF.

The rearrangement joins TRBV5-4 to TRBJ1-2; D remains unclear. Trimming cost V 4 bases and J 4 bases, with 17 bases left between them. The CDR3 totals 15 residues. Germline V lookup: CDR1 SGHNT, CDR2 YYREEE (reference sequence). CDR3 sequence reads: CASSLMSGRRYGYTF. The CDR3 bases are TGTGCCAGCAGCCTCATGTCGGGCAGGCGCTATGGCTACACCTTC.

For this clonotype: A much larger clone differs from this one at a single base, so this may be a read error. This sequence joins TRBV27 and TRBJ2-7; 7 bases are shared with TRBD1. Germline values: CDR1 MNHEY, CDR2 SMNVEV (reference sequence). J was trimmed by 2 bases and V by 8 bases; bases with no gene match: 6. The CDR3 is 13 amino acids. The CDR3 DNA reads as TGTGCCAGCGGACCGACAGGGACCTACGAGCAGTACTTC. Its protein is CASGPTGTYEQYF.

A word on this clonotype: A read error may account for a junction end that differs from germline. The V gene is TRBV7-8, the J gene TRBJ1-4, with unresolved D. This CDR3 is 16 amino acids long. CDR1 is SGHVS and CDR2 is FQNEAQ in the germline V gene. CDR3 in amino acids: CASSQRTGPTNVKLFF. The CDR3 DNA is TGTGCCAGCAGCCAACGGACGGGCCCAACTAATGTAAAACTGTTTTTT.

This chain uses TRBV7-2 with TRBJ2-3; D is perhaps TRBD1 (7 bases). Germline V CDR1 and CDR2: SGHTA, FQGNSA. The CDR3 loop spans 15 amino acids. Trimming cost V 4 bases and J 11 bases, with 22 bases left between them. The CDR3 reads CASSSGGLVPSMQYF. For the CDR3, the DNA is TGTGCCAGCAGCTCAGGGGGGTTAGTTCCCTCCATGCAGTATTTT. Full variable domain (missing parts from reference TRBV7-2 and TRBJ2-3): GAGVSQSPSNKVTEKGKDVELRCDPISGHTALYWYRQSLGQGLEFLIYFQGNSAPDKSGLPSDRFSAERTGGSVSTLTIQRTQQEDSAVYLCASSSGGLVPSMQYFGPGTRLTVL.